The present T cell receptor beta chain was sequenced within a study of early T cells in non-severe SARS-CoV-2 infection. Study-wide results and caveats: Comparison of clonotypes with VDJdb favored anti-spike CD8 responses while missing private and CD4 specificities.

Unique molecular identifiers (one per individual cDNA molecule) were attached. TCRdb called the 5' RACE reads again in MiXCR, with one record for every CDR3 protein. Of about 84,000 distinct CDR3 sequences listed, 9% to 14% are singletons. The germline CDR1 and CDR2 sequences are KGHSH and LQKENI. The CDR3 totals 13 residues. The V end was cut by 6 bases, the J end by 4 bases, with 12 bases between. This clonotype was seen at least ten times. No antigen is known for it. The source of this sequence is an adult who was a healthcare worker with PCR-confirmed SARS-CoV-2 infection or an uninfected control (not recorded which). Sequencing was performed on whole blood. This chain joins TRBV18 and TRBJ1-1; unclear D gene. The CDR3 sequence: CASSLNLGTEAFF. CDR3 nucleotide sequence: TGTGCCAGCTCGCTGAACTTGGGCACTGAAGCTTTCTTT. The entire variable domain, with the rest obtained from reference TRBV18 and TRBJ1-1, is as follows: NAGVMQNPRHLVRRRGQEARLRCSPMKGHSHVYWYRQLPEEGLKFMVYLQKENIIDESGMPKERFSAEFPKEGPSILRIQQVVRGDSAAYFCASSLNLGTEAFFGQGTRLTVV.